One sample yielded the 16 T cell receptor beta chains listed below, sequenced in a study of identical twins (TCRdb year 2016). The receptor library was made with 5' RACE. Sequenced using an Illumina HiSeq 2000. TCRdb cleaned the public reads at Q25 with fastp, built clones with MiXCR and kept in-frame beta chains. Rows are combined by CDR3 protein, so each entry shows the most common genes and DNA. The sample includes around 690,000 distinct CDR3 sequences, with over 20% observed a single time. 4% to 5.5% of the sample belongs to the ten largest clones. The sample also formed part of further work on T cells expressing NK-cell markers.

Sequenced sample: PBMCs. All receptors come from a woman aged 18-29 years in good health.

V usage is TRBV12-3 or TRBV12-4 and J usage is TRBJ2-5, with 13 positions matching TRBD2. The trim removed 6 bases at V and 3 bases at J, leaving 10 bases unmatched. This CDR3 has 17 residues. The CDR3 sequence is CASRLRTSGGLEETQYF. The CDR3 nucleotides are TGTGCCAGCAGATTAAGGACTAGCGGGGGTCTGGAAGAGACCCAGTACTTC.

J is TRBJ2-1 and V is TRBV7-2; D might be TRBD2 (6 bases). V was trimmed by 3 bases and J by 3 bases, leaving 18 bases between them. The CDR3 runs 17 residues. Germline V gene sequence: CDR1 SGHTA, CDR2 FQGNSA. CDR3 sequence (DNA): TGTGCCAGCAGCTTCGTGACCGGGAGCAAATTCTACAATGAGCAGTTCTTC. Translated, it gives CASSFVTGSKFYNEQFF.

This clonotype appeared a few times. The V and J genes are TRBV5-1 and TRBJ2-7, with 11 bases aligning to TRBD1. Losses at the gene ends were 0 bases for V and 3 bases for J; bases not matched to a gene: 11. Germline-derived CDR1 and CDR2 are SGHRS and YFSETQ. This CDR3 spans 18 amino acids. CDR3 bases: TGCGCCAGCAGCTTGGCCCCCGGGACAGGGGGTTTTTACTACGAGCAGTACTTC. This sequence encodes CASSLAPGTGGFYYEQYF.

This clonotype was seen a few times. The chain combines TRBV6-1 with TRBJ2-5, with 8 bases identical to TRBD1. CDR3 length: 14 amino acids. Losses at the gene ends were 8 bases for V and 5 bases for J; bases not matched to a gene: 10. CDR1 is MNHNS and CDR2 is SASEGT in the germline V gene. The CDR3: CASWAGGLGETQYF. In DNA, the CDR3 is TGTGCCAGCTGGGCAGGGGGCTTGGGGGAGACCCAGTACTTC.

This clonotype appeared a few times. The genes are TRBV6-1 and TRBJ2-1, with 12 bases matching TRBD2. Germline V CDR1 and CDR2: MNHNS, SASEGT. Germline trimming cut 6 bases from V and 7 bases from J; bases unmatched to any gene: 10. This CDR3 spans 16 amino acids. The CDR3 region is CASRPMRLAGANEQFF. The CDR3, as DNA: TGTGCCAGCAGGCCGATGCGACTAGCGGGGGCAAATGAGCAGTTCTTC.

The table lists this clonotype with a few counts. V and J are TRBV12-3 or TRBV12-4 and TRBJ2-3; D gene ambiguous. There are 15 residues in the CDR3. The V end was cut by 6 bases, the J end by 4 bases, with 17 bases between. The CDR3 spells CASRSLSPLADTQYF. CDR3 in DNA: TGTGCCAGCAGGTCACTGAGCCCCCTGGCAGATACGCAGTATTTT.

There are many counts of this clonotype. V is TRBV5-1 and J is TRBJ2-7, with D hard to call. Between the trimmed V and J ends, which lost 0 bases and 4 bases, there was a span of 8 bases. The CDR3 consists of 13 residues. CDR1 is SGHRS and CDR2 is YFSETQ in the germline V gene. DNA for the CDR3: TGCGCCAGCAGCTTGGCGCTAGGGTACGAGCAGTACTTC. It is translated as CASSLALGYEQYF.

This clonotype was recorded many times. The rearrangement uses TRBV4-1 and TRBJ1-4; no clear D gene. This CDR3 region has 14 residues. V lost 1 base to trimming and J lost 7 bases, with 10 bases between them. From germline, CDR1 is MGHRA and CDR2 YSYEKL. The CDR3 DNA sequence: TGCGCCAGCAGCCAAGGCACTCGGGGTGAAAAACTGTTTTTT. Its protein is CASSQGTRGEKLFF.

The CDR3 region has the DNA TGTGCCTGGAAACTAGCTGGGGAGACCCAGTACTTC. This sequence encodes CAWKLAGETQYF. The genes are TRBV30 and TRBJ2-5; D perhaps matches TRBD2 (6 bases). CDR1 GTSNPN and CDR2 SVGIG come from the germline V gene (reference sequence). The ends were cut back, 4 bases at V and 5 bases at J, with 11 bases in the middle. The CDR3 consists of 12 residues.

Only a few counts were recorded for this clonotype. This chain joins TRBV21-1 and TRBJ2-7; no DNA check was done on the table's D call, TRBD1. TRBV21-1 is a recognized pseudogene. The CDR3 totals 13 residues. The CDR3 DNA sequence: TGTGCCAGCAGCAAAGTCCAGGGCTACGAGCAGTACTTC. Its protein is CASSKVQGYEQYF.

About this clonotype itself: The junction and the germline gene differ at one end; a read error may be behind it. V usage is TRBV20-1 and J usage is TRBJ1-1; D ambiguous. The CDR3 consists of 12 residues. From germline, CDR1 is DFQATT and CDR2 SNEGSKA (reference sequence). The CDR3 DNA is TGCAGTGCTAGTGCGACCGGGAAGTCCGGAGTCTTT. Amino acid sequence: CSASATGKSGVF.

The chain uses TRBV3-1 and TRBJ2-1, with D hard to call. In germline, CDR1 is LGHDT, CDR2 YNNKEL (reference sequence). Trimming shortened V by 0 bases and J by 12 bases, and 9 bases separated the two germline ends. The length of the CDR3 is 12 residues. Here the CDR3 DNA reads TGTGCCAGCAGCCAAGAGCCTCCCCGGCAGTTCTTC. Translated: CASSQEPPRQFF.

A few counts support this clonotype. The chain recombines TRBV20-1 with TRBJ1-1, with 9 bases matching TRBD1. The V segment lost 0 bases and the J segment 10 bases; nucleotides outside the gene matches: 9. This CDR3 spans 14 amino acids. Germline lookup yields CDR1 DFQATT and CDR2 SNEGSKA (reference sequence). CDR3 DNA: TGCAGTGCTAGAGAGGCCAACAGGGGGCTGGGAGCTTTCTTT. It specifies CSAREANRGLGAFF.

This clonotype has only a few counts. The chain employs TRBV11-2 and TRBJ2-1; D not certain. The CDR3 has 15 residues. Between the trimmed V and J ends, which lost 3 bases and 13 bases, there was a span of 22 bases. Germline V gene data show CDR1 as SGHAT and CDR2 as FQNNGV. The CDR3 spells CASSLEDLAAEEQFF. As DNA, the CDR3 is TGTGCCAGCAGCTTGGAAGATTTGGCGGCTGAGGAACAGTTCTTC.

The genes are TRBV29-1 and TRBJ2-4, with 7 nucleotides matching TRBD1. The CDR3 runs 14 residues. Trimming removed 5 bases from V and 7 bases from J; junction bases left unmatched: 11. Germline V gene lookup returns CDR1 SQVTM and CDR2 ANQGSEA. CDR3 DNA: TGCAGCGTTAGCTCGGGGACAGAGAGGAACATTCAGTACTTC. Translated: CSVSSGTERNIQYF.

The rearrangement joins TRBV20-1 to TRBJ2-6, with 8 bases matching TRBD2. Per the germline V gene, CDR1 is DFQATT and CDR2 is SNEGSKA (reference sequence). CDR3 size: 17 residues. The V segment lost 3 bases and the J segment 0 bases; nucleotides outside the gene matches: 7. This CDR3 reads CSASGGAHSSGANVLTF. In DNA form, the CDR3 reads TGCAGTGCTAGCGGGGGGGCCCACAGCTCTGGGGCCAACGTCCTGACTTTC.